The T cell receptor (beta chain) described here comes from a study of blood T cell repertoires in COVID-19 (dated by TCRdb to 2020 to 2022). About the study as a whole: The collaborator samples originated in the United States, Italy and Spain and spanned the acute and convalescent phases of COVID-19. Nearly every sample came with metadata listing a de-identified subject ID, COVID-19 status, age in years and sex. Where HLA class I and class II types were available, the types were taken from metadata supplied by the sample provider, not from assay-based typing. The dataset comprised deeply sampled blood TCRbeta repertoires from subjects exposed to, actively infected with, or recovered from COVID-19. The repertoires were released in a freely available public database intended as a resource for research on the immune response to SARS-CoV-2. The material from the prospective study consisted of cDNA or gDNA derived from T cells, B-cell-depleted T cells, or PBMCs. Samples were obtained from the ongoing ImmuneRACE study (first 160 participants) and from roughly 1,300 subjects provided by 6 global collaborators. Broad study findings and their caveats: The amount of clinical and demographic metadata varied by source and participant and was provided uncurated.

CDR1 and CDR2 (MDHEN, SYDVKM) derive from the germline V gene. From the cysteine through the phenylalanine, the CDR3 covers 15 amino acids. The only DNA kept is the CDR3, 45 bases in frame from the first base. At the junction V is shortened by 5 bases and J by 0 bases, with 8 bases in between. TCRbeta CDR3 regions were amplified from genomic DNA by means of the immunoSEQ Assay, a bias-controlled multiplex PCR. On the study's bioinformatics: The number of nucleated cells in each sample was estimated by amplification of reference gene primers within the assay. To quantify the absolute abundance of each unique TCRbeta CDR3 rearrangement, sequence reads were collapsed and filtered. For each sample, productive Simpson clonality was calculated as the square root of Simpson's diversity index over productive rearrangements. What TCRdb holds here is the immuneACCESS table cut down to in-frame rearrangements. Part of the clones is not present; checked against another copy, under half of the missing clones reflect an unresolved V gene, and the others are unexplained. V, J and clone size derive from that table, while D and trimming were established from the DNA sequence. This sample comprises fewer than 250,000 clones, about 88% of them detected only once. The top ten clones comprise approximately 1.8% of the sample.

The collaborating institutions used their own protocols to collect whole blood in K2EDTA tubes. Collaborator samples were shipped for TCRbeta analysis as frozen whole blood, isolated PBMCs, or DNA extracted from either sample type. The table lists this clone with a count of one. Its antigen has not been determined. It has no much larger one-base neighbor in the sample; base qualities were not kept. This receptor chain uses TRBV28 and TRBJ1-6; the D segment cannot be called with confidence. The sequencing input was peripheral blood. The sequence was collected from a man between 70 and 80 years old with acute or convalescent COVID-19. The nucleotide sequence is TGTGCCAGCAGTATTGGGAGCTCCTATAATTCACCCCTCCACTTT. This translates into CASSIGSSYNSPLHF.